Below are 26 T cell receptor beta chains sequenced from a single sample in a study of blood T cell repertoires in COVID-19. Assay: immunoSEQ multiplex PCR; the TCRdb copy retains only in-frame clones and omits some. The sample consists of hundreds of thousands of clones, about 91% of them appearing once. Material for sequencing was peripheral blood. Source of these receptors: a man older than 75 with acute or convalescent COVID-19.

The chain employs TRBV19 and TRBJ1-6, with 7 nucleotides matching TRBD1. This CDR3 spans 15 amino acids. The germline V gene encodes CDR1 LNHDA and CDR2 SQIVND (reference sequence). V was clipped by 5 bases and J by 10 bases; unmatched bases: 11. The CDR3 sequence is CASSLETGLSSPLHF. CDR3 nucleotide sequence: TGTGCCAGTAGTCTTGAGACAGGGTTAAGCTCACCCCTCCACTTT.

The chain has TRBV19 and TRBJ1-2, with D unresolved. Germline values: CDR1 LNHDA, CDR2 SQIVND (reference sequence). V lost 6 bases to trimming and J lost 8 bases, with 25 bases between them. The CDR3 has 16 amino acids. CDR3 loop: CASRTTAPGRERGYTF. CDR3 bases: TGTGCCAGTAGGACCACAGCCCCCGGGAGGGAACGGGGCTACACCTTC.

This clone was recorded only once. The same CDR3 arises from other DNA sequences in this sample as well. The gene calls are TRBV18 and TRBJ1-1; D is ambiguous. V was clipped by 3 bases and J by 1 base, with 6 bases between them. The CDR3 covers 13 residues. CDR1 KGHSH and CDR2 LQKENI come from the germline V gene. The CDR3 here is CASSPTENTEAFF. The CDR3 DNA follows: TGTGCCAGCTCACCGACTGAGAACACTGAAGCTTTCTTT.

This clone occurred a few times. The chain uses TRBV10-3 and TRBJ2-2; TRBD2 might be the D (6 bases). The CDR3 has 14 residues. Germline V gene data show CDR1 as ENHRY and CDR2 as SYGVKD. Trimming cost V 7 bases and J 0 bases, with 9 bases left between them. The DNA of the CDR3 is TGTGCCATCAAGGAGGGATCGAACACCGGGGAGCTGTTTTTT. Residues: CAIKEGSNTGELFF.

The chain has TRBV28 and TRBJ1-2; D is perhaps TRBD1 (6 bases). CDR3 length equals 13 residues. CDR1 and CDR2 (germline): MDHEN, SYDVKM. Trimming removed 5 bases at V and 4 bases at J, with 11 bases between. The CDR3, as DNA: TGTGCCAGCAGTGCCACAGGGTCCTATGGCTACACCTTC. This gives the protein CASSATGSYGYTF.

This clone has just one count. The chain links TRBV6-1 to TRBJ2-1; tentatively, D is TRBD2 (6 bases). V gave up 1 base and J gave up 7 bases, with 17 bases separating them. Germline CDR1 MNHNS, CDR2 SASEGT. CDR3 size: 16 residues. The CDR3 region is CASSEVLSGERNEQFF. The CDR3, as DNA: TGTGCCAGCAGTGAAGTATTATCGGGAGAGCGGAATGAGCAGTTCTTC.

This chain connects TRBV6-9 to TRBJ1-3; tentatively, D is TRBD1 (6 bases). Germline V gene sequence: CDR1 MNHGY, CDR2 SVAAGI. V shed 7 bases and J shed 6 bases, with 16 bases lying between them. The CDR3 runs 14 residues. The CDR3 DNA reads as TGTGCCAGCACGGGAGGGGGAAAGGAAAACACCATATATTTT. Encoded protein: CASTGGGKENTIYF.

This chain links TRBV21-1 with TRBJ2-7; the D call TRBD2 from the table was never checked on the DNA. TRBV21-1 constitutes a pseudogene. CDR3 length: 16 amino acids. Here the CDR3 reads CASSTTQASSSYEQYF. The CDR3 DNA reads TGTGCCAGCAGCACAACGCAAGCCTCAAGCTCCTACGAGCAGTACTTC.

The rearrangement joins TRBV13 to TRBJ1-3, with 12 bases that match TRBD1. From germline, CDR1 is PRHDT and CDR2 FYEKMQ (reference sequence). The length of the CDR3 is 18 residues. V lost 1 base and J lost 2; bases outside the gene matches: 6. CDR3 loop: CASSLAGTGGTTGNTIYF. CDR3 DNA sequence: TGTGCCAGCAGCTTAGCCGGGACAGGGGGCACGACTGGAAACACCATATATTTT.

The chain combines TRBV4-1 with TRBJ2-7; D gene ambiguous. The V gene's germline CDR1 is MGHRA and CDR2 YSYEKL. This CDR3 comprises 14 residues. Trimming cost V 4 bases and J 5 bases, with 15 bases left between them. The CDR3 sequence: CASSLRPPADEQYF. CDR3 coding DNA: TGCGCCAGCAGCCTTAGGCCGCCGGCGGACGAGCAGTACTTC.

The V call is TRBV7-2, the J call TRBJ1-5; the match to TRBD1 covers 8 bases. Germline trimming cut 4 bases from V and 5 bases from J; bases unmatched to any gene: 7. Germline CDR1 is SGHTA and CDR2 is FQGNSA. The CDR3 runs to 15 residues. CDR3 sequence: CASSSQTGGYQPQHF. CDR3 DNA sequence: TGTGCCAGCAGCTCGCAAACAGGGGGATATCAGCCCCAGCATTTT.

This sequence joins TRBV6-2 or TRBV6-3 and TRBJ1-1; TRBD1 matches at 9 bases. V was clipped by 7 bases and J by 5 bases; unmatched bases: 8. CDR1 MNHEY and CDR2 SVGEGT come from the germline V gene. The length of the CDR3 is 14 residues. The CDR3 region has the DNA TGTGCCAGCAACCCGACAGGGGGGTGGACTGAAGCTTTCTTT. It specifies CASNPTGGWTEAFF.

This sequence joins TRBV12-2 and TRBJ2-2; no check of the table's D call, TRBD2, against the DNA was made. TRBV12-2 is classified as a pseudogene. This CDR3 comprises 21 residues. Here the CDR3 reads CASRLAIAGGDPHANTGELFF. CDR3 sequence (DNA): TGTGCAAGTCGCTTAGCGATCGCGGGGGGTGATCCCCACGCGAACACCGGGGAGCTGTTTTTT.

The chain is built from TRBV14 and TRBJ2-7; a possible D gene is TRBD2 (5 bases). The CDR3 loop spans 15 amino acids. The V gene lost 5 bases and the J gene lost 2 bases, with 16 bases spanning the gap. Looked up from germline, CDR1 is SGHDN and CDR2 is FVKESK. This CDR3 is CASSSLGESPYEQYF. DNA of the CDR3: TGTGCCAGCAGCTCTCTCGGGGAGAGCCCCTACGAGCAGTACTTC.

The gene calls are TRBV3-1 (or the pseudogene TRBV3-2) and TRBJ2-1; 7 positions agree with TRBD1. V dropped 8 bases and J dropped 14; count of bases not matched to a gene: 6. This CDR3 is 10 amino acids long. Germline V gene data show CDR1 as LGHDT and CDR2 as YNNKEL (reference sequence). The CDR3 is CASGPQGEFF. The CDR3 nucleotides are TGTGCCAGCGGGCCCCAGGGGGAGTTCTTC.

The J gene is TRBJ2-5, the V gene TRBV19; 8 bases fit TRBD2. The CDR3 is made up of 14 amino acids. Germline loops: CDR1 LNHDA, CDR2 SQIVND (reference sequence). V trimming: 8 bases; J trimming: 4 bases; junction bases outside the gene matches: 9. In DNA, the CDR3 is TGTGCCAGTGGGAGGGCGGGGGGATCAGAGACCCAGTACTTC. Protein: CASGRAGGSETQYF.

The rearrangement uses TRBV2 and TRBJ1-2; 8 bases match TRBD1. CDR1 is SNHLY and CDR2 is FYNNEI in the germline V gene. The V gene end was trimmed by 4 bases and the J gene end by 6 bases; junction bases not matched to a gene: 4. The CDR3 runs to 13 residues. CDR3 sequence (DNA): TGTGCCAGCAGTGTGGACAGGGTAAATGGCTACACCTTC. Translating it yields CASSVDRVNGYTF. Drawing the rest from reference TRBV2 and TRBJ1-2, the complete variable domain is EPEVTQTPSHQVTQMGQEVILRCVPISNHLYFYWYRQILGQKVEFLVSFYNNEISEKSEIFDDQFSVERPDGSNFTLKIRSTKLEDSAMYFCASSVDRVNGYTFGSGTRLTVV.

The chain is built from TRBV7-9 and TRBJ1-1, with unresolved D. Germline V gives CDR1 SEHNR, CDR2 FQNEAQ (reference sequence). V was trimmed by 4 bases and J by 1 base, leaving 7 bases between them. The CDR3 has 13 residues. The CDR3 is CASSSNGNTEAFF. CDR3 DNA: TGTGCCAGCAGCTCCAACGGGAACACTGAAGCTTTCTTT.

The chain links TRBV6-1 to TRBJ2-7; 8 nucleotides align to TRBD1. With V trimmed by 3 bases and J by 2 bases, 6 bases remained unmatched. The germline gives CDR1 MNHNS, CDR2 SASEGT. The CDR3 consists of 15 residues. DNA of the CDR3: TGTGCCAGCAGTGATCCGACAGGGGTGACCTACGAGCAGTACTTC. It is translated as CASSDPTGVTYEQYF.

This clone was recorded only once. The genes are TRBV4-2 and TRBJ1-4; 9 bases align to TRBD1. The length of the CDR3 is 16 residues. Germline V CDR1 and CDR2: LGHNA, YNFKEQ. V gave up 2 bases and J gave up 8 bases; unmatched junction bases: 9. Here the CDR3 reads CASSQFSGTGSEKLFF. The CDR3 DNA sequence: TGTGCCAGCAGCCAATTTTCCGGGACAGGGTCCGAAAAACTGTTTTTT.

This clone has only one observation. This sample also contains other DNA sequences that code for the same CDR3. V gene TRBV9 combines with J gene TRBJ2-2; D uncertain. With 4 bases removed from V and 2 bases from J, the gap between germline ends came to 3 bases. Germline V gives CDR1 SGDLS, CDR2 YYNGEE. There are 12 residues in the CDR3. In nucleotides, the CDR3 is TGTGCCAGCAGCTTAAACACCGGGGAGCTGTTTTTT. It codes for CASSLNTGELFF.

The chain employs TRBV5-1 and TRBJ2-7; 12 bases line up with TRBD2. The trim removed 3 bases at V and 5 bases at J, leaving 3 bases unmatched. Germline CDR1 and CDR2: SGHRS and YFSETQ. The CDR3 runs to 14 residues. The CDR3 bases are TGCGCCAGCAGCTCCGGACTAGCGGGAAACGAGCAGTACTTC. It is translated as CASSSGLAGNEQYF.

V and J are TRBV5-8 and TRBJ2-7, with 7 bases lining up with TRBD1. The CDR3 is 14 amino acids. After removal of 4 bases from V and 2 bases from J, the junction contained 6 bases not matched to a gene. CDR1 and CDR2 from the germline V gene are SGHTS and YDEGEE. The CDR3 region is CASSEQGIAYEQYF. CDR3 nucleotide sequence: TGTGCCAGCAGCGAACAGGGGATCGCCTACGAGCAGTACTTC.

This clone was recorded once. Other DNA sequences in the same sample also yield this CDR3. This rearrangement joins TRBV5-4 to TRBJ1-2; a possible D gene is TRBD1 (5 bases). The V end was cut by 1 base, the J end by 4 bases, with 8 bases between. Germline V gene lookup returns CDR1 SGHNT and CDR2 YYREEE (reference sequence). The CDR3 spans 13 residues. The DNA of the CDR3 is TGTGCCAGCAGCTTGACAGGAATCTATGGCTACACCTTC. The encoded protein is CASSLTGIYGYTF.

The rearrangement uses TRBV11-2 and TRBJ1-2; D is possibly TRBD1 (5 bases). V was pared by 0 bases and J by 8 bases, with 10 bases between. CDR3 length: 13 amino acids. Germline loops: CDR1 SGHAT, CDR2 FQNNGV. This chain's CDR3 is CASSLDRRGGYTF. The CDR3 DNA is TGTGCCAGCAGCTTAGATCGGAGGGGAGGCTACACCTTC.

The V gene is TRBV3-1 (or the pseudogene TRBV3-2), the J gene TRBJ1-4, with 8 bases identical to TRBD1. V lost 1 base to trimming and J lost 5 bases; unmatched junction nucleotides: 0. This CDR3 contains 14 residues. CDR1 is LGHDT, CDR2 YNNKEL, per germline (reference sequence). The CDR3 sequence: CASSQGQGNEKLFF. The CDR3 nucleotides are TGTGCCAGCAGCCAAGGACAGGGGAATGAAAAACTGTTTTTT.